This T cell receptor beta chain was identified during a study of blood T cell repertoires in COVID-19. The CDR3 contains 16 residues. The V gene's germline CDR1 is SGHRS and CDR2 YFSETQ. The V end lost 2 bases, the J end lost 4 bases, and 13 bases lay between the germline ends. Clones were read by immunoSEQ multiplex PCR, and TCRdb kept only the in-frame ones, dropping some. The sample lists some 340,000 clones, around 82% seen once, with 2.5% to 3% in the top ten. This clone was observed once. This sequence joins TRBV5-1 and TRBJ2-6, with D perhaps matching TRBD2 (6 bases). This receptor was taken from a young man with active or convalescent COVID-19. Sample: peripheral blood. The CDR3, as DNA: TGCGCCAGCAGCTTTGGGCGGGGTTCCGGGGCCAACGTCCTGACTTTC. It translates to CASSFGRGSGANVLTF.